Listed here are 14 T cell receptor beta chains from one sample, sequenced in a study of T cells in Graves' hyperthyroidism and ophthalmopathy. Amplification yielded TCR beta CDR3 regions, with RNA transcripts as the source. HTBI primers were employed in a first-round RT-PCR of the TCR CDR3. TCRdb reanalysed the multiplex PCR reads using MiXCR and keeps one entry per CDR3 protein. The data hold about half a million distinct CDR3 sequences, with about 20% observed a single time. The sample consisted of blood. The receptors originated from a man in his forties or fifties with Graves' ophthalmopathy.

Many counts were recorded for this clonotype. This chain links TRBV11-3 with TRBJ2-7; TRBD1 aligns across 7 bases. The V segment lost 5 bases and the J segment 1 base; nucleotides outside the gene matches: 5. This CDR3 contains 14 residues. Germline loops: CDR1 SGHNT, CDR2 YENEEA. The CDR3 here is CASSKEQGSYEQYF. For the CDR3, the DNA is TGTGCCAGCAGCAAAGAACAGGGGTCCTACGAGCAGTACTTC.

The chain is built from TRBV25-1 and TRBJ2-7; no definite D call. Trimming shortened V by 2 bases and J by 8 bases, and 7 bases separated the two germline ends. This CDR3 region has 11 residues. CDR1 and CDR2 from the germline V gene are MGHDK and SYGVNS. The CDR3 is CASSEGVKQYF. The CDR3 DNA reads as TGTGCCAGCAGTGAAGGGGTGAAGCAGTACTTC.

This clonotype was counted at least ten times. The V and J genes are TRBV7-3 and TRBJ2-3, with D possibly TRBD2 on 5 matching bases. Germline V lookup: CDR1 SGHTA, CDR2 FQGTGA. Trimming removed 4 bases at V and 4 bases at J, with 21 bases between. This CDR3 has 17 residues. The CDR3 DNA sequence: TGTGCCAGCAGCTCTGGGCCCGGTACTCCGGAGGCAGATACGCAGTATTTT. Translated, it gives CASSSGPGTPEADTQYF.

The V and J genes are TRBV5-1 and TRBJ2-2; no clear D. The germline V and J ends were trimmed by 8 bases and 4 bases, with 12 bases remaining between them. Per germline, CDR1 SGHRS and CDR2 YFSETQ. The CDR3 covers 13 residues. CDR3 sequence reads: CASTSRGTGELFF. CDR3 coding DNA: TGCGCCAGTACCTCGCGCGGCACCGGGGAGCTGTTTTTT. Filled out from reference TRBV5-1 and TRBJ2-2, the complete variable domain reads KAGVTQTPRYLIKTRGQQVTLSCSPISGHRSVSWYQQTPGQGLQFLFEYFSETQRNKGNFPGRFSGRQFSNSRSEMNVSTLELGDSALYLCASTSRGTGELFFGEGSRLTVL.

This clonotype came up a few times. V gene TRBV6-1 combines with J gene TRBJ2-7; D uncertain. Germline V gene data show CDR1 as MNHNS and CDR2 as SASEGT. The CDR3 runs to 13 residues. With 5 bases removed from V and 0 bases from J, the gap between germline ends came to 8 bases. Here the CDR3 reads CASSRLGSYEQYF. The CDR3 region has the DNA TGTGCCAGCAGTCGTCTAGGCTCCTACGAGCAGTACTTC.

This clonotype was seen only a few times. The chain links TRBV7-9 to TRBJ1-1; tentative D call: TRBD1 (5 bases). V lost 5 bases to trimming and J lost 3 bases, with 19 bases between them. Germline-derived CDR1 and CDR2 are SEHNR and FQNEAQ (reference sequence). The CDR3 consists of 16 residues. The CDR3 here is CASSPHRDPGDTEAFF. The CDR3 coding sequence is TGTGCCAGCAGCCCACACCGGGACCCGGGGGACACTGAAGCTTTCTTT.

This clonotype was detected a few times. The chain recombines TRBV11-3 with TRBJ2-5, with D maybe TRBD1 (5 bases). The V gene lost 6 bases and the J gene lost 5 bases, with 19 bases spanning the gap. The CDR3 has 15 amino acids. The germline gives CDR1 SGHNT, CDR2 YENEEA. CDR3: CASSTGAGLGETQYF. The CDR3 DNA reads TGTGCCAGCAGTACCGGAGCAGGGCTAGGGGAGACCCAGTACTTC.

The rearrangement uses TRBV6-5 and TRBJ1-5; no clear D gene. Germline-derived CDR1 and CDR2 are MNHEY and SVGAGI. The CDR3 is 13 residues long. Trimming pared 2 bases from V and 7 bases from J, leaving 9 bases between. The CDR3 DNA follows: TGTGCCAGCAGTTACGGTCGAGGACAGCCCCAGCATTTT. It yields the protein CASSYGRGQPQHF.

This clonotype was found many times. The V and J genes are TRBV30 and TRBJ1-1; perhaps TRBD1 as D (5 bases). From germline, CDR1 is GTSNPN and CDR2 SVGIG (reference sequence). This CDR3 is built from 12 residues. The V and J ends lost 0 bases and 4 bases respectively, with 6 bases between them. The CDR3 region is CAWSVQVTEAFF. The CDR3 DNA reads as TGTGCCTGGAGTGTACAGGTCACTGAAGCTTTCTTT.

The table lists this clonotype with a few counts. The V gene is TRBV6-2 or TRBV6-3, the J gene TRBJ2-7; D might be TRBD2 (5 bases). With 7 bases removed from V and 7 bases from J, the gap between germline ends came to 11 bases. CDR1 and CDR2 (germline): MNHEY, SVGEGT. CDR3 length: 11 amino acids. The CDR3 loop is CASNNGGEQYF. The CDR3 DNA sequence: TGTGCCAGCAATAACGGCGGGGAGCAGTACTTC.

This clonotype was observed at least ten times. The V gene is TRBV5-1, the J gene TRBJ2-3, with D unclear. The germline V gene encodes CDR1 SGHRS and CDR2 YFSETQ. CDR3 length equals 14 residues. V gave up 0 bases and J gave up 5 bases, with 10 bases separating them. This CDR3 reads CASSLASLGDTQYF. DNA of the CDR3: TGCGCCAGCAGCTTGGCCTCTTTAGGAGATACGCAGTATTTT. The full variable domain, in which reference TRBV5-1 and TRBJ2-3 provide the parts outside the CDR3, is KAGVTQTPRYLIKTRGQQVTLSCSPISGHRSVSWYQQTPGQGLQFLFEYFSETQRNKGNFPGRFSGRQFSNSRSEMNVSTLELGDSALYLCASSLASLGDTQYFGPGTRLTVL.

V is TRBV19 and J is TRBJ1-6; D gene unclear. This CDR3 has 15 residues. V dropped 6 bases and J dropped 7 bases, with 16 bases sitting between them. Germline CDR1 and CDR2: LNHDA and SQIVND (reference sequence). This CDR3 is CASRFSSPENSPLHF. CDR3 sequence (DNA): TGTGCCAGTAGGTTTTCCTCGCCGGAGAATTCACCCCTCCACTTT.

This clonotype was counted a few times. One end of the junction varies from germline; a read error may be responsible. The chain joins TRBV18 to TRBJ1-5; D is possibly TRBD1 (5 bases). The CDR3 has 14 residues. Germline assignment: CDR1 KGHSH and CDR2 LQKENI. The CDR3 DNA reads TGTGCCAGCTCACCAGGGTCCGGGGCCTCGGGTTTGTATTTT. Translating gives CASSPGSGASGLYF.

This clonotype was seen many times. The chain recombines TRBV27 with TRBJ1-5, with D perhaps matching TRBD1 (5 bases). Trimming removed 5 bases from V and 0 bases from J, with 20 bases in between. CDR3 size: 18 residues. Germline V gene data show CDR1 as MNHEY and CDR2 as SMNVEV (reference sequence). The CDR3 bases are TGTGCCAGCAGTCCCCATGCCGACAGAATCGTTAGCAATCAGCCCCAGCATTTT. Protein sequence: CASSPHADRIVSNQPQHF.